This T cell receptor beta chain was observed in a study of shared clonotypes between healthy human individuals (dated by TCRdb to about 2020). For the wider study: The cohort comprised two women and a few men aged 18 to 49 years. Between about 0.94 and 8.9 billion PBMCs per donor were obtained by leukapheresis. Blood TCR repertoires of about five healthy adults were deeply sequenced to estimate repertoire size and the extent of clonotype sharing between individuals. Different laboratories and diverse techniques were used to prepare libraries and sequence TCR repertoires, to increase sequencing depth and limit assay-specific biases. For each donor, three plates each were used for CD4 naive and CD4 memory, two plates were used for CD8 naive, and one plate was used for CD8 memory. Results and caveats for the whole study, not just this receptor: Rarefaction of sorted-subset datasets indicated incomplete sequencing despite the large sequencing depth. Estimated clonotype richness was generally larger for naive than for memory subsets. Sampling was restricted to blood, and TCR repertoires in tissue are likely to differ from TCR repertoires in blood. About 5% of naive CD4, 3.5% of naive CD8, approximately 2.2% of memory CD4, and around 0.4% of memory CD8 clonotypes were shared across four donors. Based on pairwise subsampling, the degree of clonotype sharing among donors was expected to be affected by sequencing depth. Higher generation probabilities were observed for clonotypes shared by all four sorted-subset donors than for non-shared clonotypes. Because the study included only a small number of donors, the genetic and exposure-history diversity represented was limited.

The donors were healthy, HIV-negative adults with no recently reported acute infections or vaccinations. All donors were Caucasian adults living in Nashville, Tennessee, USA. CD4+ T cells were enriched through magnetic negative selection, after which naive cells were positively selected on CD45RA and the remaining negative fraction served as the memory subset. After blood collection by leukapheresis, PBMCs were isolated using Ficoll-Histopaque density gradient centrifugation and then cryopreserved in the vapor phase of liquid nitrogen. Analytical flow cytometry was used to check the purity and quantity of every magnetically sorted T cell population. From each sorted fraction, genomic DNA was isolated and quantified by UV absorbance on a Nanodrop 2000c. Using the deep immunoSEQ assay, multiplex PCR amplified TCR CDR3 regions from genomic DNA. Genomic DNA extracted from each cell subset was distributed evenly over all wells of several immunoSEQ 96-well plates, and each plate served as one replicate. For sorted subsets, each replicate PCR was loaded with about 0.2 ug genomic DNA, equivalent to 32,000 or so T cell genomes. The purified libraries were quantified using a Qubit 3.0 fluorometer, sized with a Bioanalyzer 2100, and then quantified again using the KAPA Library Quantification kit. A separate single-read 150-cycle Illumina NextSeq 550 flow cell was used to sequence each immunoSEQ 96-well plate. Regarding the original processing steps: Because the immunoSEQ output held only junctional sequences and lacked quality scores, the filtering could not match the filtering applied to full-length reads. Sequences were annotated with PyIR, a Python wrapper for IgBLAST v1.9, and V/J genes and CDR3 were assigned using IMGT germline references. Reads with weak V/J assignments (E-value above 1e-6), missing CDR3, stop codons, out-of-frame junctions, or ambiguous translated residues were removed. V3J clonotypes were defined as sequences sharing the same inferred V gene, J gene, and CDR3 amino acid sequence. The percentage overlap between two repertoires was calculated by dividing the number of shared unique clonotypes by the size of the smaller repertoire. Richness of each repertoire was evaluated using RTK rarefaction, the Chao1 estimator, and Recon v2.1 estimates of unobserved clonotypes. Generation probabilities were computed with OLGA for all TCRbeta clonotypes obtained by the gDNA method from a handful of donors. The table comes from immuneACCESS by way of TCRdb, which keeps in-frame sequences with V and J called. Part of the clones is missing from these tables; in studies checked, under half for an unresolved V gene and the rest for unknown reasons. D and trimming come from the DNA, and the V and J calls and clone size come from that table. For this sample there are some 2.1 million clones; 95% appear just once. Around 0.13% of the sample belongs to the ten largest clones.

CDR1 and CDR2, per the germline V gene (reference sequence), are MNHEY and SMNVEV. Counted from cysteine to phenylalanine, this CDR3 has 17 amino acids. The DNA shown is the 51-base CDR3, in frame from base 1. V gives up 6 bases and J gives up 0 bases, and the segment between their germline ends measures 15 bases. About this clone itself: Its antigen has not been determined. No base quality information exists; no much larger clone differs at one position.

This receptor was taken from a man in his late teens or twenties in good health. The chain links TRBV27 with TRBJ1-6, with a tentative D gene TRBD1 over 6 matching bases. Material: naive CD4+ T cells sorted from blood. The intended sense of this specimen's cell subset or site label: CD45RA+ positively selected. The CDR3 is CASRGGSSSSYNSPLHF. The DNA sequence reads TGTGCCAGCAGGGGGGGCAGCTCTAGCTCCTATAATTCACCCCTCCACTTT.